This paragraph reports one T cell receptor beta chain. The sample is drawn from a study of T cells expressing NK-cell markers. For the study at large: The TCR beta repertoires originated in sorted CD3+CD56+NKG2C+, CD3+CD56+NKG2C- and CD3+CD56-NKG2C+ T cells. Among eight sequenced donors, seven carried HCMV seropositivity while one was seronegative.

CDR3 size: 15 residues. Germline V gene lookup returns CDR1 MNHEY and CDR2 SVGAGI. One entry per CDR3 protein, without DNA, is what TCRdb gives after re-calling the 5' RACE reads. The data show about 430,000 distinct CDR3 sequences, and the top ten clones hold over 1.1%. The specimen sequenced was blood T cells: a sorted CD56 or NKG2C T cell subset, CD4+ or CD8+ T cells, or bulk PBMC T cells (not recorded which). The V and J genes are TRBV6-5 and TRBJ1-6; TCRdb lists TRBD1, though no DNA is available to test this call. The sequence came from a woman between 45 and 65 years old in good health. CDR3 amino acids: CASSLDRPDNSPLHF.